The present T cell receptor (beta chain) was sequenced within a study of T cells after yellow fever vaccination. The CDR3 sequence is 15 residues long. Trimming stripped 1 base from V and 8 bases from J, with 14 bases between. Germline V gives CDR1 KGHDR, CDR2 SFDVKD. TCRdb reprocessed the 5' RACE reads via MiXCR and lists one record per CDR3 protein. The top ten clones hold 17% of a sample with about 580,000 distinct CDR3 sequences, 17% of them seen once. The receptor was isolated from a man between 18 and 29 years old who received the YFV17D yellow fever vaccine. The J gene is TRBJ2-4, the V gene TRBV24-1, with unresolved D. This sample comprised PBMCs, obtained less than 6 days after the first yellow fever vaccination. CDR3 sequence reads: CATSDFGQRIHIQYF. The CDR3 region has the DNA TGTGCCACCAGTGATTTCGGCCAGAGGATACACATTCAGTACTTC.